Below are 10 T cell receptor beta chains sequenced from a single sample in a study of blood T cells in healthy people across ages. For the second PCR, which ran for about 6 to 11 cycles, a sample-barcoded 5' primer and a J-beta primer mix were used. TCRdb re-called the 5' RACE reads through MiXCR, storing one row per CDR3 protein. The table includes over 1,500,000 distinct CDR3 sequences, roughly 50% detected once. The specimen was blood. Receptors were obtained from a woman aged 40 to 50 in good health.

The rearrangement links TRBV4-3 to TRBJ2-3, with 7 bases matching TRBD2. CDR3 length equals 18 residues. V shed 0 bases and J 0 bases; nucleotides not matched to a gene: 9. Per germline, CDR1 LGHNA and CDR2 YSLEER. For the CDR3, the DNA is TGCGCCAGCAGCCAAGAAGCCCATGGGCGGGGGAGCACAGATACGCAGTATTTT. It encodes CASSQEAHGRGSTDTQYF.

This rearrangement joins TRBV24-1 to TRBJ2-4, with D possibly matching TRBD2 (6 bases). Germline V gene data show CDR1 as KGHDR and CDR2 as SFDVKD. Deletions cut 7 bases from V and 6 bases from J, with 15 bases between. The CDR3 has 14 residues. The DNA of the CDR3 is TGTGCCACCAGCCGGGATGGGGGAGGAAACATTCAGTACTTC. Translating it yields CATSRDGGGNIQYF.

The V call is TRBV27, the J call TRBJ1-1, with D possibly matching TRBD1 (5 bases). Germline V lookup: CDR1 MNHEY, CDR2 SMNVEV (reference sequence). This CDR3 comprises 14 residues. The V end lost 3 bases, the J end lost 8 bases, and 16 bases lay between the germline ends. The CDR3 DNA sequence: TGTGCCAGCAGTTTGCGAGGGGCCCAGGGCGAAGCTTTCTTT. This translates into CASSLRGAQGEAFF.

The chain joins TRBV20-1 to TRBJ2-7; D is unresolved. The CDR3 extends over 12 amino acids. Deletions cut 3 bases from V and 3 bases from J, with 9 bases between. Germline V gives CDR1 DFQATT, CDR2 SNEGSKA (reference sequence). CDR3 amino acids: CSASPPIYEQYF. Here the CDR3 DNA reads TGCAGTGCTAGTCCCCCCATCTACGAGCAGTACTTC.

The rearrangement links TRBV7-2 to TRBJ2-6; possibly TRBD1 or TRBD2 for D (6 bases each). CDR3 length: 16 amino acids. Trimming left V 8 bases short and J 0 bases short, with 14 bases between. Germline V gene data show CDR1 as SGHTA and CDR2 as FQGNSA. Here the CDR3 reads CASCPGGLSGANVLTF. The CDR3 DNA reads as TGTGCCAGCTGCCCCGGGGGCCTCTCTGGGGCCAACGTCCTGACTTTC.

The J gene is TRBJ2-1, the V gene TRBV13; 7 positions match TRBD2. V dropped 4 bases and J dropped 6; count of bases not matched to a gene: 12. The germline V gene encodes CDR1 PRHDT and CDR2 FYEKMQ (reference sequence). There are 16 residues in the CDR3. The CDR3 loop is CASSYRGVARSNEQFF. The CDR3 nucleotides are TGTGCCAGCAGCTACCGGGGGGTAGCGCGATCCAATGAGCAGTTCTTC.

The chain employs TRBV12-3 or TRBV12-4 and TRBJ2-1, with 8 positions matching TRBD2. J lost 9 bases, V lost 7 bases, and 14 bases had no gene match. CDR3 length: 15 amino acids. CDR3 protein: CASTLAPLAGFEQFF. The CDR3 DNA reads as TGTGCCAGCACCTTGGCACCGTTAGCGGGGTTTGAGCAGTTCTTC.

The CDR3 region is CASSESGRESYGYTF. The CDR3 bases are TGTGCCAGCAGTGAATCTGGGCGGGAAAGCTATGGCTACACCTTC. V and J are TRBV25-1 and TRBJ1-2; the D is unclear. This CDR3 is built from 15 residues. Germline CDR1 MGHDK, CDR2 SYGVNS. V lost 1 base and J 4 bases, leaving 13 bases between the germline ends.

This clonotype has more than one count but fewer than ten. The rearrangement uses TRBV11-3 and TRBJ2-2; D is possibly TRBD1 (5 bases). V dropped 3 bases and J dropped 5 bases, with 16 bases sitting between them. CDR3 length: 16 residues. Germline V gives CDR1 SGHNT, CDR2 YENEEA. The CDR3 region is CASSFHQDTRTGELFF. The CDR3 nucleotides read TGTGCCAGCAGCTTTCATCAGGACACCCGTACCGGGGAGCTGTTTTTT.

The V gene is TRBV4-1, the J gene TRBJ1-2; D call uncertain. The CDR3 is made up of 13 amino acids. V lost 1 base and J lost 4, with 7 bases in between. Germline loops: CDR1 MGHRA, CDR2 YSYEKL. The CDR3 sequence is CASSQARTYGYTF. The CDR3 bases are TGCGCCAGCAGCCAAGCCAGGACCTATGGCTACACCTTC.